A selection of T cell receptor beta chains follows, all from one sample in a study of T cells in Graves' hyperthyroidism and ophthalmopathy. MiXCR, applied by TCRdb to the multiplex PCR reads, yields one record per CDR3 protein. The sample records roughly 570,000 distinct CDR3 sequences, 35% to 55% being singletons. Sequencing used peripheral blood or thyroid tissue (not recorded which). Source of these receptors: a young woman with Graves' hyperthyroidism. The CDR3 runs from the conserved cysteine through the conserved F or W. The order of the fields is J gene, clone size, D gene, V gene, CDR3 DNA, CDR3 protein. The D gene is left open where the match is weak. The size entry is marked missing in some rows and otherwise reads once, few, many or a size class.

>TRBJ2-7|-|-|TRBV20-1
TGCAGTGTAATTGGTCGGGAGAGCTCCTACGAGCAGTACTTC
CSVIGRESSYEQYF
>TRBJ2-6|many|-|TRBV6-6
TGTGCCAGCAGCTTGCAGTCTGGGGCCAACGTCCTGACTTTC
CASSLQSGANVLTF
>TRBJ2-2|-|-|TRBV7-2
TGTGCCAGCAGCGACCCGCTGGCCCCTGAGCCTGACACCGGGGAGCTGTTTTTT
CASSDPLAPEPDTGELFF
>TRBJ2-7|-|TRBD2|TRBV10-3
TGTGCCATCAGTGAGTCGCGTCTAGCGGGAGGGTACGAGCAGTACTTC
CAISESRLAGGYEQYF
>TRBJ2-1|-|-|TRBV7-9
TGTGCCAGCAGCCCCCGGACAAGGGGGTTCAATGAGCAGTTCTTC
CASSPRTRGFNEQFF
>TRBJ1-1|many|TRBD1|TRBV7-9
TGTGCCAGCAGCTTAGCGCAGGGGGAGGATGAAGCTTTCTTT
CASSLAQGEDEAFF
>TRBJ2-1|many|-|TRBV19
TGTGCCAGTAGCCAGCTAAATGAGCAGTTCTTC
CASSQLNEQFF
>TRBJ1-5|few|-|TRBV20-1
TGCAGTGCTGGGGGTAGTAGCAATCAGCCCCAGCATTTT
CSAGGSSNQPQHF
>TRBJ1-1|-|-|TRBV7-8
TGTGCCAGCAGCTTAGGCTGGGGCGTCGCTTTCTTT
CASSLGWGVAFF
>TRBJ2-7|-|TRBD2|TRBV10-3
TGTGCCGTTGCGGATAGAGGGACTAGCTTCTACGAGCAGTACTTC
CAVADRGTSFYEQYF
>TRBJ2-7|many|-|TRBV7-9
TGTGCCAGCAGCCTCAAGGGGGACTCCCGCTCCTACGAGCAGTACTTC
CASSLKGDSRSYEQYF
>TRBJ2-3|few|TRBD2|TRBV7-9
TGTGCCAGCAGCTTAAGACTAGGAGCGGGAGGGGCAGATACGCAGTATTTT
CASSLRLGAGGADTQYF
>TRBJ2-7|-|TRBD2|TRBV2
TGTGCCAGCAGTGACTTTCTAGCGGGAGGCCCGTGGTACGAGCAGTACTTC
CASSDFLAGGPWYEQYF
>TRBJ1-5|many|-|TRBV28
TGTGCCAGCAGACAGACTGTTTCCCAGCATTTT
CASRQTVSQHF
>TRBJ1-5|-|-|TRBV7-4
TGTGCCAGCAGCTCACATTCGGGAGATGGCAATCAGCCCCAGCATTTT
CASSSHSGDGNQPQHF
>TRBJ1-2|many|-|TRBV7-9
TGTGCCAGCAGCTTAGAGGCAGAAGGGGACTATGGCTACACCTTC
CASSLEAEGDYGYTF
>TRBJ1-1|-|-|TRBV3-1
TGTGCCAGCAGCCAAGGAGCTCTCCGAGGTACTGAAGCTTTCTTT
CASSQGALRGTEAFF
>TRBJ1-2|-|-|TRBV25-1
TGTGCCAGCAGTGAAGTGGGGGACTATGGCTACACCTTC
CASSEVGDYGYTF
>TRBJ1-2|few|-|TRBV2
-
CACSASTGTGTYGYTF
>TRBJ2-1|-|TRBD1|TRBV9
TGTGCCAGCAGCGTAGTACAGGGGGTAAGCGATGAGCAGTTCTTC
CASSVVQGVSDEQFF
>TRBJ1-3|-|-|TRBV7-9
TGTGCCAGCAGCCGACCATCGGGAGGAAACACCATATATTTT
CASSRPSGGNTIYF
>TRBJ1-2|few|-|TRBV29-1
TGCAGCGCCCGGCCTGGGGATGGCTACACCTTC
CSARPGDGYTF
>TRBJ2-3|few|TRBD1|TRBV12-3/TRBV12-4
TGTGCCAGCAGTTTAATGGGACAGGGGGCCACAGATACGCAGTATTTT
CASSLMGQGATDTQYF
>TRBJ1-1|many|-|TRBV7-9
TGTGCCAGCAGCTCCGGGGCGAACACTGAAGCTTTCTTT
CASSSGANTEAFF
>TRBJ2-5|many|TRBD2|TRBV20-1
TGCAGTGCACTTAGCGGGAGAGTCCAAGAGACCCAGTACTTC
CSALSGRVQETQYF
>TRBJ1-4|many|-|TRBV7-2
TGTGCCAGCACCTCCGAGCCTGCAACTAATGAAAAACTGTTTTTT
CASTSEPATNEKLFF
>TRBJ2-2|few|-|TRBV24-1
TGTGCCACCAGTGATCCGATGACAGCAAACACCGGGGAGCTGTTTTTT
CATSDPMTANTGELFF
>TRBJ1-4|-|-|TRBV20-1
TGCAGTTCGGGAGGAGGCGGTGAAAAACTGTTTTTT
CSSGGGGEKLFF
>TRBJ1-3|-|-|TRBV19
TGTGCTAGAGTTAGGGGCAGCTCTGGAAACACCATATATTTT
CARVRGSSGNTIYF
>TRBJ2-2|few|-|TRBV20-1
TGCAGTGCTAGAGATTCCAGTCGGGGATTAGCCGGGGAGCTGTTTTTT
CSARDSSRGLAGELFF
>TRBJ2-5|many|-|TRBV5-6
TGTGCCAGCAACCCAACAGGGCTCCAAGAGACCCAGTACTTC
CASNPTGLQETQYF
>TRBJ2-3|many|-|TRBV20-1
TGCAGTGCTTGGGGCACACTCACAGATACGCAGTATTTT
CSAWGTLTDTQYF
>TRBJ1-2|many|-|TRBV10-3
TGTGCCACCACCCCTACTCCACAGGGAGTTGGCTACACCTTC
CATTPTPQGVGYTF
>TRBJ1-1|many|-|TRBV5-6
TGTGCCAGCACCAGGGTTAACACTGAAGCTTTCTTT
CASTRVNTEAFF
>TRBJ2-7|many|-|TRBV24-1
TGTGCCACCAGTCAGGGAACCTACGAGCAGTACTTC
CATSQGTYEQYF
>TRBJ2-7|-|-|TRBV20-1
TGCAGTGCTAGAGATATCCGAGGTTTGAACTACGAGCAGTACTTC
CSARDIRGLNYEQYF
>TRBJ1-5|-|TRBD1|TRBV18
TGTGCCAGCTCCCATCTCGACAGGGGGGATAGGCAGCCCCAGCATTTT
CASSHLDRGDRQPQHF
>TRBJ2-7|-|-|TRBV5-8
TGTGCCTGCAGCGTCCAAAGGGGTAGTAGGGAGCAGTACTTC
CACSVQRGSREQYF
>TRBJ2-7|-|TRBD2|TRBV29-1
TGCAGCGTTGAGGGGGGGATAGCGGGGCCCAACCCCTACGAGCAGTACTTC
CSVEGGIAGPNPYEQYF
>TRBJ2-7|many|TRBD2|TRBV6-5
TGTGCCAGCAGTCCAACGCCTAGCGGCCTTAGCTCCTACGAGCAGTACTTC
CASSPTPSGLSSYEQYF
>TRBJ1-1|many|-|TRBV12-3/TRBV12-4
TGTGCCAGCAGTTTAAAGGGCTCTGAAGCTTTCTTT
CASSLKGSEAFF
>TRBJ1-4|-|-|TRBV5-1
TGCGCCGGCAGCGCTTCCAGGGTAACTAATGAAAAACTGTTTTTT
CAGSASRVTNEKLFF
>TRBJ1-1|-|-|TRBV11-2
TGTGCCAGCAGAAAGGGGGGGGCCAGCACTGAAGCTTTCTTT
CASRKGGASTEAFF
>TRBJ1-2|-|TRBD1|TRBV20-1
TGCAGTGCTAAGGACAGGTCGCAGGGCTACACCTTC
CSAKDRSQGYTF
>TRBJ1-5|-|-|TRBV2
TGTGCCAGCAGTGAATTAGGGCTGACCCAGCCCCAGCATTTT
CASSELGLTQPQHF
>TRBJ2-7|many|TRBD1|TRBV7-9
TGTGCCAGCAGCTCGACAGGGGGCTTAGAGCAGTACTTC
CASSSTGGLEQYF
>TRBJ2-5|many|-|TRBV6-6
TGTGCCAGCAGTGAACATACCCAAGAGACCCAGTACTTC
CASSEHTQETQYF
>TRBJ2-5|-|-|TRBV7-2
TGTGCCAGCAGCTTAGTTGCCTATACCTTACAGGATAGGCAAGAGACCCAGTACTTC
CASSLVAYTLQDRQETQYF
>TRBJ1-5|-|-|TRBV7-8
TGTGCCAGCAGCAGTACATCGGGACTATTGGAGACCCAGCATTTT
CASSSTSGLLETQHF
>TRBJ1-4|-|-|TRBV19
TGTGCCAGTAGTACAGGTGGTAGCGGGAGGGTAAAACTGTTTTTT
CASSTGGSGRVKLFF
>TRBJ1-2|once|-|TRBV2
TGTGCCAGCAGGGCCCTTGGGGGCGACTATGGCTACACCTTC
CASRALGGDYGYTF